This T cell receptor beta chain originates from a study of shared clonotypes between healthy human individuals. The table came from immunoSEQ multiplex PCR; TCRdb's copy has only in-frame clones and leaves some out. The table includes 2 million to 3 million clones, more than 90% detected once. With respect to this clone: Its antigen remains unknown.

The germline V gene encodes CDR1 SNHLY and CDR2 FYNNEI. This CDR3 is 15 amino acids long. V was clipped by 5 bases and J by 4 bases; unmatched bases: 4. General study results and limits: Exclusively blood specimens were collected; tissue repertoires likely differ.

The gene calls are TRBV2 and TRBJ2-2; the match to TRBD2 covers 10 bases. The sample taken for sequencing was naive CD4+ T cells sorted from blood. The subset denotes: CD45RA+ positively selected. The sequence derives from a man aged 18 to 35 in good health. The CDR3 spells CASSSGGAGTGELFF. The CDR3 bases are TGTGCCAGCAGTAGCGGGGGGGCCGGCACCGGGGAGCTGTTTTTT.